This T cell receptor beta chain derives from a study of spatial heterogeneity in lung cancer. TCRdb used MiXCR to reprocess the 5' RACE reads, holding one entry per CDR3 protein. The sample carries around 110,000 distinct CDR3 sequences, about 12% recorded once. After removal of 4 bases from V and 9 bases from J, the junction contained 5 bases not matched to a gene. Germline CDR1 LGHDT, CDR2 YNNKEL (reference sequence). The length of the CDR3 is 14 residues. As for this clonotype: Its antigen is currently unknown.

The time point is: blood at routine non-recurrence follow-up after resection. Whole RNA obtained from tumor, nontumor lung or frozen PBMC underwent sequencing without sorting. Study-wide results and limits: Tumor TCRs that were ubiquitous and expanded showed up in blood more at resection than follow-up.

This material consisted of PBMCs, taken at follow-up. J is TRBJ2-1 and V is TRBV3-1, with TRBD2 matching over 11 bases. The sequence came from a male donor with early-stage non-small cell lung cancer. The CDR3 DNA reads TGTGCCAGCAGCCCACTAGCGGGGGAAGGTGAGCAGTTCTTC. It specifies CASSPLAGEGEQFF.